This T cell receptor beta chain was identified in a study of T cell repertoires in aging, cancer and after chemotherapy. For the study at large: The whole study produced a dataset of several million TCR reads.

The template was genomic DNA from peripheral blood, not RNA. The CDR3 is 14 amino acids. V shed 3 bases and J shed 1 base, with 10 bases lying between them. Rearranged V-D-J TRB sequences were amplified with a mixed TRB-A/B primer pool. MiXCR, applied by TCRdb to the multiplex PCR reads, yields one record per CDR3 protein. The table records about 9,200 distinct CDR3 sequences, 33% of them present only once. The source of this sequence is a human donor in good health. This chain joins TRBV12-3 or TRBV12-4 and TRBJ2-7; D might be TRBD1 (5 bases). The sample taken for sequencing was blood. CDR3 amino acids: CASSLGQGSYEQYF. CDR3 sequence (DNA): TGTGCCAGCAGTTTGGGGCAGGGTTCCTACGAGCAGTACTTC.